The clone carrying this T cell receptor (beta chain) occurred a few times. Its antigen is not identified. The sample is drawn from a study of T cells in Graves' hyperthyroidism and ophthalmopathy. Notes on the study in general: The model anticipated ophthalmopathy a median 6.5 months pre-onset.

The CDR3 has 15 residues. Germline V gives CDR1 SGDLS, CDR2 YYNGEE. Trimming cost V 0 bases and J 5 bases, with 15 bases left between them. Using RNA transcripts as the source, TCR beta CDR3 regions were amplified. Initially, a first-round RT-PCR of the TCR CDR3 employed the HTBI primer set. TCRdb redid the calling of the multiplex PCR reads with MiXCR, one entry per CDR3 protein. The table lists roughly 630,000 distinct CDR3 sequences, about 15% of them singletons. V and J are TRBV9 and TRBJ2-7; the D gene is possibly TRBD2 (6 bases). This TCR came from a young woman with Graves' hyperthyroidism. The sequencing input was blood. The CDR3 reads CASSVGGDRSHEQYF. The CDR3 DNA follows: TGTGCCAGCAGCGTAGGGGGGGACCGCTCGCACGAGCAGTACTTC.